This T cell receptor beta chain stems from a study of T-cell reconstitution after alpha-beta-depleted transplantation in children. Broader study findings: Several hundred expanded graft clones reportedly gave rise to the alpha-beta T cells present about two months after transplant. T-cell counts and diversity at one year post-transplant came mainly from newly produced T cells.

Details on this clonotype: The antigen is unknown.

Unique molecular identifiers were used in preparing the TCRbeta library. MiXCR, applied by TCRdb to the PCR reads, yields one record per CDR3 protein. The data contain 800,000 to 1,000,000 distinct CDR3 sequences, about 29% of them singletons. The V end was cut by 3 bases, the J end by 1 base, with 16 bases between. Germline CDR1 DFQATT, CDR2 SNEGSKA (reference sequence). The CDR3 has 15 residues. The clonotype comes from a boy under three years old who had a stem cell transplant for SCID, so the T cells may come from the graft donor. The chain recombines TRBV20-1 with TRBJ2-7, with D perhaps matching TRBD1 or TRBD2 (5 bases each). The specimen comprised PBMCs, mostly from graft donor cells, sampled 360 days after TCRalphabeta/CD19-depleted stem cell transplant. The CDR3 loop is CSARGPGGWSYEQYF. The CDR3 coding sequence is TGCAGTGCTAGGGGCCCTGGGGGTTGGTCCTACGAGCAGTACTTC.